The sequence of this TCR beta chain was determined in a study of blood T cell repertoires in COVID-19. Study background: Researchers got acute and convalescent COVID-19 samples from the United States, Italy and Spain.

TCRdb keeps only in-frame clones here, not all; method: immunoSEQ multiplex PCR. The sample includes under 200,000 clones, 82% seen only once; the top ten take around 8%. Enrolment of Seattle patients took place during active infection, and they were followed longitudinally. This CDR3 region has 15 residues. V gave up 0 bases and J gave up 7 bases, with 14 bases separating them. Germline V gene data show CDR1 as SGDLS and CDR2 as YYNGEE. The V gene is TRBV9, the J gene TRBJ2-1, with D possibly matching TRBD2 (7 bases). Sequenced: peripheral blood. This receptor was obtained from a woman in her sixties with COVID-19, enrolled during active disease. The CDR3 coding sequence is TGTGCCAGCAGCGTAGTAGGGGGGGTCGATAATGAGCAGTTCTTC. As protein: CASSVVGGVDNEQFF.